This T cell receptor beta chain was identified during a study of T cell responses to AZD1222 COVID-19 vaccine. Overall study findings and caveats: There were mostly white British donors and more females than males, and clonal diversity was possibly underestimated. Spike-specific TCR breadth and depth rose after two AZD1222 doses. Unmutated variant regions reportedly attract nearly half of all spike-specific TCRs. CD4 TCRs associated with vaccination spanned spike, dominating at 160-218 and 743-854.

This table comes from immunoSEQ multiplex PCR, and its TCRdb copy is limited to in-frame clones, with some not included. The repertoire holds under 140,000 clones, with 92% as singletons. In the case of this clone: As yet, its antigen is unknown.

Germline CDR1 reads GTSNPN; CDR2 reads SVGIG (reference sequence). The CDR3 length is 13 residues. The trim removed 5 bases at V and 6 bases at J, leaving 4 bases unmatched. The sample consisted of peripheral blood, taken on day 0 of AZD1222 vaccination. The genes are TRBV30 and TRBJ2-1; 10 nucleotides match TRBD1. This clonotype was obtained from an adult in good health. CDR3 DNA: TGTGCCTGGGGCCGGGACAGGGGCAATGAGCAGTTCTTC. This translates into CAWGRDRGNEQFF.